These 15 T cell receptor beta chains were sequenced from one sample in a study of blood T cell repertoires in COVID-19. Assay: immunoSEQ multiplex PCR; the TCRdb copy retains only in-frame clones and omits some. The sample lists about 130,000 clones, roughly 83% occurring once. Sequences were obtained from peripheral blood. The receptors were gathered from a middle-aged man with active or convalescent COVID-19.

The chain has TRBV20-1 and TRBJ1-3, with D hard to call. In germline, CDR1 is DFQATT, CDR2 SNEGSKA (reference sequence). Between the trimmed V and J ends, which lost 6 bases and 4 bases, there was a span of 7 bases. The CDR3 spans 11 residues. The CDR3 is CSAPGGNTIYF. CDR3 coding DNA: TGCAGTGCCCCGGGGGGAAACACCATATATTTT.

The chain has TRBV19 and TRBJ1-2; 10 bases map to TRBD1. The CDR3 spans 14 residues. The germline V gene has CDR1 LNHDA and CDR2 SQIVND (reference sequence). Germline trimming cut 6 bases from V and 4 bases from J; bases unmatched to any gene: 5. The chain's CDR3 is CASRKTGGGYGYTF. The CDR3 DNA reads as TGTGCCAGTAGGAAGACAGGGGGCGGCTATGGCTACACCTTC.

This clone was observed a single time. A read error may account for a junction end that differs from germline. The genes are TRBV7-9 and TRBJ1-3; D is unresolved. The CDR3 runs to 12 residues. Looked up from germline, CDR1 is SEHNR and CDR2 is FQNEAQ (reference sequence). The CDR3 DNA reads as TGTGCCAGCAGCTCCCGCGACACAACCATGTATTTT. Its protein is CASSSRDTTMYF.

This clone was picked up a small number of times. The chain recombines TRBV19 with TRBJ1-5; 11 nucleotides agree with TRBD1. The CDR3 is made up of 13 amino acids. Trimming took 7 bases from V and 6 from J; bases not matched to a gene: 2. The germline CDR1 and CDR2 sequences are LNHDA and SQIVND (reference sequence). The CDR3 loop reads CASKDRGPQPQHF. The DNA for the CDR3 is TGTGCCAGTAAGGACAGGGGGCCTCAGCCCCAGCATTTT.

Regarding this clone: Other DNA sequences from this sample encode an identical CDR3 as well. The chain is built from TRBV12-3 or TRBV12-4 and TRBJ1-1; D is undetermined. V lost 3 bases and J 0 bases, leaving 5 bases between the germline ends. This CDR3 is built from 13 residues. This CDR3 is CASSFELNTEAFF. The CDR3 DNA reads TGTGCCAGCAGTTTCGAGTTGAACACTGAAGCTTTCTTT.

The chain's CDR3 is CASSQGTAEDTQYF. DNA for the CDR3: TGTGCCAGCAGCCAAGGCACAGCGGAGGATACGCAGTATTTT. This rearrangement joins TRBV4-2 to TRBJ2-3; tentative D call: TRBD2 (5 bases). The CDR3 length is 14 residues. Trimming stripped 1 base from V and 6 bases from J, with 11 bases between. Germline-derived CDR1 and CDR2 are LGHNA and YNFKEQ.

The chain couples TRBV28 to TRBJ1-5, with D possibly matching TRBD1 (6 bases). The CDR3 length is 15 residues. Germline V gene lookup returns CDR1 MDHEN and CDR2 SYDVKM. Deletions cut 3 bases from V and 4 bases from J, with 13 bases between. The CDR3 loop is CASSLTGPPNQPQHF. The CDR3 DNA sequence: TGTGCCAGCAGTTTGACAGGCCCCCCAAATCAGCCCCAGCATTTT.

This clone occurred once. V gene TRBV9 combines with J gene TRBJ1-4, with D possibly TRBD1 on 5 matching bases. Trimming took off 2 bases at V and 0 bases at J, with 11 bases between the two ends. This CDR3 region has 16 residues. Germline lookup yields CDR1 SGDLS and CDR2 YYNGEE. For the CDR3, the DNA is TGTGCCAGCAGCGTCTCTGACAGTTCAACTAATGAAAAACTGTTTTTT. Translation: CASSVSDSSTNEKLFF.

CDR3 sequence: CAWAGQGGEQYF. The CDR3 nucleotides are TGTGCCTGGGCGGGACAGGGAGGAGAGCAGTACTTC. This chain joins TRBV30 and TRBJ2-7, with 9 bases that match TRBD1. Germline CDR1 is GTSNPN and CDR2 is SVGIG (reference sequence). This CDR3 comprises 12 residues. V was clipped by 5 bases and J by 7 bases; unmatched bases: 6.

As to this clone: Other DNA sequences in this sample translate to the same CDR3. CDR3 residues: CASSPTGNTEAFF. The CDR3 DNA follows: TGTGCCAGCAGCCCCACAGGGAACACTGAAGCTTTCTTT. The chain is built from TRBV9 and TRBJ1-1; TRBD1 might be the D (5 bases). V lost 4 bases, J lost 1 base, and 8 bases lay in between. The CDR3 loop spans 13 amino acids. Germline assignment: CDR1 SGDLS and CDR2 YYNGEE.

The sample holds many counts of this clone. This chain joins TRBV29-1 and TRBJ2-7; D is uncertain. There are 12 residues in the CDR3. The germline CDR1 and CDR2 sequences are SQVTM and ANQGSEA. V was trimmed by 5 bases and J by 3 bases, leaving 11 bases between them. This CDR3 reads CSVQASNYEQYF. DNA of the CDR3: TGCAGCGTTCAGGCCAGCAACTACGAGCAGTACTTC.

This clone was picked up many times. This chain connects TRBV24-1 to TRBJ2-1; TRBD2 agrees at 13 bases. Germline-derived CDR1 and CDR2 are KGHDR and SFDVKD. The CDR3 has 17 residues. V lost 1 base and J lost 7; bases outside the gene matches: 6. The CDR3 here is CATSDFQTSGRKNEQFF. The CDR3 DNA is TGTGCCACCAGTGATTTCCAGACTAGCGGGAGGAAAAATGAGCAGTTCTTC.

The genes are TRBV24-1 and TRBJ2-2, with TRBD1 as a possible D gene (6 bases). CDR1 is KGHDR, CDR2 SFDVKD, per germline. This CDR3 is built from 14 residues. Trimming shortened V by 9 bases and J by 4 bases, and 14 bases separated the two germline ends. In DNA, the CDR3 is TGTGCCACCGGGGCTACAGGGCCCACCGGGGAGCTGTTTTTT. Protein sequence: CATGATGPTGELFF.

This clone was observed once. The chain uses TRBV6-6 and TRBJ2-7; unclear D gene. Looked up from germline, CDR1 is MNHNY and CDR2 is SVGAGI (reference sequence). The CDR3 is made up of 12 amino acids. V shed 4 bases and J shed 3 bases, with 7 bases lying between them. Here the CDR3 DNA reads TGTGCCAGCAGTTTTGAGAGCTACGAGCAGTACTTC. Its protein is CASSFESYEQYF.

The J gene is TRBJ1-5, the V gene TRBV14, with TRBD1 identical over 11 bases. V was pared by 7 bases and J by 7 bases, with 9 bases of the junction left unmatched. CDR1 SGHDN and CDR2 FVKESK come from the germline V gene. The CDR3 covers 15 residues. The CDR3 bases are TGTGCCAGCACCACACGGACAGGGGGCGGCCAGCCCCAGCATTTT. This translates into CASTTRTGGGQPQHF.